This section outlines one T cell receptor (beta chain) sequence together with its context. What it binds is unknown. This entry is derived from a study of CD8 T cells in ankylosing spondylitis. Study-wide results and caveats: Seemingly distinctive of ankylosing spondylitis blood was a TCR beta motif formed by eight highly homologous variants. Reportedly, disease-linked clones are significantly enriched in ankylosing spondylitis patients' matched synovial fluid. The disease-linked clones had a CD8+ phenotype and low blood frequencies. A number of the motif variants had already been described in reactive arthritis synovial fluid and blood.

The CDR3 is 17 amino acids. The germline V gene has CDR1 SGHRS and CDR2 YFSETQ. Between the trimmed V and J ends, which lost 0 bases and 0 bases, there was a span of 10 bases. In making TCR beta libraries, quantitative 5'-RACE with molecular barcodes was used. TCRdb reprocessed the 5' RACE reads with MiXCR, giving one entry per CDR3 protein. The repertoire holds about 220,000 distinct CDR3 sequences, 6% to 8.5% seen once, with around 14% in the top ten. The specimen sequenced was blood, either unsorted or a sorted T cell fraction (not recorded which). The gene calls are TRBV5-1 and TRBJ1-6; D not resolved. This sequence originates from a male donor with ankylosing spondylitis. The CDR3 is CASSLVGGRSYNSPLHF. The CDR3 DNA reads TGCGCCAGCAGCTTGGTCGGTGGACGCTCCTATAATTCACCCCTCCACTTT.